This TCR beta chain was sequenced for a study of neurological immune-mediated disorders (dated by TCRdb to the late 2010s). A note on the overall study: Peripheral blood TCR-beta repertoires from patients with HTLV-I-associated myelopathy (HAM/TSP), patients with multiple sclerosis, and healthy controls were compared in the study using UMI-based sequencing. Longitudinal samples, technical triplicates and paired sorted CD4+ and CD8+ T-cell subsets, alongside PBMC samples, were included among the roughly 100 TCR-beta libraries. The cohort was made up of 68 subjects, consisting of some 14 HAM/TSP patients, around 35 multiple sclerosis patients and around 20 healthy controls.

V is clipped by 7 bases and J by 1 base, and the sequence between their germline boundaries is 10 bases long. The germline V gene specifies MNHNS as CDR1 and SASEGT as CDR2. Its CDR3 holds 13 amino acids, cysteine through phenylalanine. This entry keeps only the CDR3 DNA: 39 bases, framed from base 1. Summary of the overall study and its limitations: Across subjects, expanded clones never shared an identical CDR3 amino acid sequence, which suggests that the TCR-beta repertoires in every group were private. The highest TCR clonal expansion was observed in HAM/TSP patients, whereas the lowest was observed in MS patients, even when compared with healthy controls.

To synthesize cDNA, template-switch 5'RACE was performed with a primer carrying a 10-nucleotide random unique molecular identifier so that each TCR transcript was tagged. Every sequencing run yielded over 160 million TCR-beta sequences covering 15-18 subjects. The RNeasy kit was used for extraction of total RNA. The KAPA Real-time Library Amplification kit was used to amplify TCR-beta VDJ regions with primers for the TCR constant region and the 5'RACE anchor. Sample indexes and Illumina adaptors were added in a first PCR, and a second PCR then increased library yield. After purification with Ampure beads, the TCR product of roughly 650 bp was size-selected on a 2% E-gel SizeSelection system. Library quality was checked on a Bioanalyzer, concentration was measured with Qubit, and libraries were quantified with the Kapa Library Quantification kit before pooling. An Illumina HiSeq 2500 sequenced the libraries paired-end 2 x 150 bp. To increase sequence diversity, about 25-31% phiX was spiked into each library pool. The authors' analysis ran thus. Quality-filtered reads were processed with the UMI-based MiGEC pipeline, and over 85% of raw TCR sequences were removed by the MiGEC pipeline during error correction. VDJ genes were aligned to IMGT germline references, and each clonotype was defined by a unique CDR3 amino acid sequence together with V-J genes. Clonal expansion, Shannon diversity and CDR3 relatedness were evaluated with VDJtools (CalcPairwiseDistances, ClusterSamples), while phylogenetic trees were built in CLCbio workbench. Clones with at least 8 unique UMIs were defined as expanded, with this threshold being based on coefficient-of-variation modelling across technical triplicates. TCRdb applied fastp at Q25 and MiXCR to the public reads, then kept only in-frame beta chains. Each entry merges the rows of one CDR3 protein and shows their most common DNA and genes. What appears here as the V and J calls and clone size reflects TCRdb's work, not the paper's. The sample table contains around 50,000 distinct CDR3 sequences; only one count was recorded for 20% to 30% of them. Of the sample, around 25% is held by the ten largest clones.

A remark on this clonotype: Its antigen is currently not known. Base qualities are not at hand, and no much larger clone is one base apart.

Blood bank volunteers in Maryland, USA served as the healthy controls. For the unsorted PBMC libraries, 2 million PBMCs were stored in RNAlater at -80 degrees C until RNA extraction and were used to generate the libraries. Peripheral blood underwent Ficoll-Hypaque density gradient centrifugation to isolate PBMCs, which were then cryopreserved in liquid nitrogen. This clonotype was sampled from a woman in her seventies in good health. Source material: PBMCs. The rearrangement combines TRBV6-1 with TRBJ1-1; the D segment could be TRBD1, given 6 matching bases. The CDR3 corresponds to CASTRDTNTEAFF. The nucleotide sequence reads as follows: TGTGCCAGCACAAGGGACACGAACACTGAAGCTTTCTTT.